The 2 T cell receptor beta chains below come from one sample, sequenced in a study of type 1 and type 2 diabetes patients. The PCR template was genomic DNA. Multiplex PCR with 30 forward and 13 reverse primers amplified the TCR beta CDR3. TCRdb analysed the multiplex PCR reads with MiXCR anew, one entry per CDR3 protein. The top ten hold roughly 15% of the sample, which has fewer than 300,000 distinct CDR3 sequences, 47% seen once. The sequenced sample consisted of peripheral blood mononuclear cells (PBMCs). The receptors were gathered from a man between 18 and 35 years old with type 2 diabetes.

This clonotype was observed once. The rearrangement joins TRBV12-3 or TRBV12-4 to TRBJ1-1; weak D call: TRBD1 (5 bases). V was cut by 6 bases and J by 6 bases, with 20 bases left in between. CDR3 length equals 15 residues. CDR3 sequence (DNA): TGTGCCAGCAGGTTCACCCGGGGCCAATACGCTGAAGCTTTCTTT. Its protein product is CASRFTRGQYAEAFF.

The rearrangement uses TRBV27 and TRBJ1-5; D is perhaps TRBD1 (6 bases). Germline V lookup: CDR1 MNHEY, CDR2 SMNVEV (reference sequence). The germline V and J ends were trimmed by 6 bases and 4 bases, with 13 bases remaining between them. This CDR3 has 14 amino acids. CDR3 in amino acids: CASSKQGWNQPQHF. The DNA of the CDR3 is TGTGCCAGCAGCAAACAGGGTTGGAATCAGCCCCAGCATTTT.